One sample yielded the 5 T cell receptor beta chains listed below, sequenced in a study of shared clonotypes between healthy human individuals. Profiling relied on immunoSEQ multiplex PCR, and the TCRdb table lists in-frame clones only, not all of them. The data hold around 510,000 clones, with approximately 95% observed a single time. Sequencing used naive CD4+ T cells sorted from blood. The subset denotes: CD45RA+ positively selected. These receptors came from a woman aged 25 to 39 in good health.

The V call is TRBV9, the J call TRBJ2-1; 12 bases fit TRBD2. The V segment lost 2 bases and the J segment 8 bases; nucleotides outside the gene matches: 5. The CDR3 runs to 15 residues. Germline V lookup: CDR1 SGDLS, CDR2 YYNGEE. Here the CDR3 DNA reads TGTGCCAGCAGCGTCGGACTAGCGGGGTGGGATGAGCAGTTCTTC. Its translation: CASSVGLAGWDEQFF.

CDR3 in DNA: TGTGCCAGTAATTCTTGGACGGACGTAGCCAAAAACATTCAGTACTTC. Its translation: CASNSWTDVAKNIQYF. V and J are TRBV19 and TRBJ2-4; D remains unclear. V dropped 7 bases and J dropped 0 bases, with 16 bases sitting between them. This CDR3 contains 16 residues. In germline, CDR1 is LNHDA, CDR2 SQIVND (reference sequence).

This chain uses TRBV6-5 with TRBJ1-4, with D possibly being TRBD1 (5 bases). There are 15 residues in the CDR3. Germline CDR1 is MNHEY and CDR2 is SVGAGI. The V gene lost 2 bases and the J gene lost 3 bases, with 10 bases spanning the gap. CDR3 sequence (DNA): TGTGCCAGCAGTTACCTCGGGACGGCTAATGAAAAACTGTTTTTT. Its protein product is CASSYLGTANEKLFF.

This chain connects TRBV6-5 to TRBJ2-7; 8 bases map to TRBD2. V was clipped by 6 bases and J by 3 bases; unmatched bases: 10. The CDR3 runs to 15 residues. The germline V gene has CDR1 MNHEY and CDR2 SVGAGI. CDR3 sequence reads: CASRNRGTSVYEQYF. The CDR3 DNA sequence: TGTGCCAGCAGAAACCGCGGGACTAGTGTCTACGAGCAGTACTTC.

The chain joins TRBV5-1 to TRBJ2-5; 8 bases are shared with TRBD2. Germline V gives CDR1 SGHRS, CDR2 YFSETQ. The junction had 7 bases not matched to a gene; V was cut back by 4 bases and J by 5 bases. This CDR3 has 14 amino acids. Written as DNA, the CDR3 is TGCGCCAGCAGCCAAAACCCGGGAGGGGAGACCCAGTACTTC. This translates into CASSQNPGGETQYF.